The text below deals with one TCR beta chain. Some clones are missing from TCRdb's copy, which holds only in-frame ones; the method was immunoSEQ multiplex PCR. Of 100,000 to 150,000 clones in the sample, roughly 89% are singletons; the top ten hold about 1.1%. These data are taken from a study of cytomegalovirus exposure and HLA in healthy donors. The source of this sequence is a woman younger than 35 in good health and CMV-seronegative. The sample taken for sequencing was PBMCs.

The CDR3 region has the DNA TGTGCCAGTAGTATAACAGGCGCGGGGGCCCAGCATTTT. Its translation is CASSITGAGAQHF. This chain connects TRBV19 to TRBJ1-5, with D perhaps TRBD1 (5 bases). This CDR3 is built from 13 residues. The germline CDR1 and CDR2 sequences are LNHDA and SQIVND (reference sequence). V was trimmed by 2 bases and J by 11 bases, leaving 13 bases between them.